Below, 13 T cell receptor beta chains from the same sample are listed, as sequenced in a study of T cell responses to AZD1222 COVID-19 vaccine. Repertoires were generated with immunoSEQ multiplex PCR, while TCRdb's copy carries only in-frame clones and drops some. The table includes 130,000 or so clones, about 92% detected once. This specimen was peripheral blood, taken on day 0 of MenACWY control vaccination. The source is an adult in good health.

This clone was seen just once. V is TRBV4-3 and J is TRBJ2-7, with 8 bases that match TRBD1. Trimming took 0 bases from V and 0 from J; bases not matched to a gene: 7. From germline, CDR1 is LGHNA and CDR2 YSLEER. This CDR3 has 17 amino acids. CDR3: CASSQEPQGANSYEQYF. CDR3 nucleotide sequence: TGCGCCAGCAGCCAAGAACCTCAGGGGGCTAACTCCTACGAGCAGTACTTC.

This chain joins TRBV5-1 and TRBJ2-3; perhaps D is TRBD1 or TRBD2 (6 bases each). This CDR3 contains 15 residues. V gave up 4 bases and J gave up 4 bases, with 16 bases separating them. Germline-derived CDR1 and CDR2 are SGHRS and YFSETQ. CDR3 nucleotides: TGCGCCAGCAGCCTCTTAAGGGGGGCCCCAGATACGCAGTATTTT. This codes for CASSLLRGAPDTQYF.

V usage is TRBV7-8 and J usage is TRBJ1-5, with D possibly TRBD1 on 6 matching bases. Germline V gene data show CDR1 as SGHVS and CDR2 as FQNEAQ. This CDR3 spans 13 amino acids. The V end was cut by 5 bases, the J end by 7 bases, with 12 bases between. The CDR3: CASSGDILQPQHF. CDR3 sequence (DNA): TGTGCCAGCAGCGGGGACATCTTACAGCCCCAGCATTTT.

The chain employs TRBV5-8 and TRBJ1-1; no firm D call. There are 16 residues in the CDR3. V dropped 0 bases and J dropped 0 bases, with 12 bases sitting between them. CDR1 is SGHTS, CDR2 YDEGEE, per germline. The DNA for the CDR3 is TGTGCCAGCAGCTTGGGTCTGGACCGCATGAACACTGAAGCTTTCTTT. This gives the protein CASSLGLDRMNTEAFF.

The CDR3 sequence is CASSLTGGSGNTIYF. The CDR3, as DNA: TGTGCCAGCAGCTTGACAGGGGGCTCTGGAAACACCATATATTTT. The chain couples TRBV5-5 to TRBJ1-3, with 8 bases identical to TRBD1. Trimming took 1 base from V and 0 from J; bases not matched to a gene: 0. Germline V CDR1 and CDR2: SGHKS, YYEKEE (reference sequence). CDR3 length: 15 amino acids.

V usage is TRBV7-3 and J usage is TRBJ2-1; TRBD2 matches 7 bases. This CDR3 is 13 amino acids long. The ends lost 7 bases at V and 6 bases at J; junction bases unmatched: 6. Germline CDR1 is SGHTA and CDR2 is FQGTGA. The CDR3 loop reads CASMPGGTNEQFF. The CDR3 coding sequence is TGTGCCAGCATGCCGGGGGGAACCAATGAGCAGTTCTTC.

The V and J genes are TRBV19 and TRBJ1-1; no firm D call. This CDR3 comprises 12 residues. Germline V gene lookup returns CDR1 LNHDA and CDR2 SQIVND (reference sequence). With 4 bases removed from V and 1 base from J, the gap between germline ends came to 4 bases. The chain's CDR3 is CASSTENTEAFF. The CDR3 DNA follows: TGTGCCAGTAGTACTGAGAACACTGAAGCTTTCTTT.

The V and J genes are TRBV6-2 or TRBV6-3 and TRBJ1-2; 7 bases fit TRBD1. There are 15 residues in the CDR3. Germline CDR1 reads MNHEY; CDR2 reads SVGEGT. After removal of 6 bases from V and 4 bases from J, the junction contained 11 bases not matched to a gene. CDR3 sequence: CASSQTPTGIYGYTF. For the CDR3, the DNA is TGTGCCAGCAGCCAAACCCCGACAGGGATCTATGGCTACACCTTC.

The V gene is TRBV27, the J gene TRBJ2-7, with TRBD1 as a possible D gene (6 bases). Germline V gene sequence: CDR1 MNHEY, CDR2 SMNVEV (reference sequence). CDR3 length: 12 residues. V lost 5 bases and J lost 3, with 8 bases in between. The CDR3 DNA follows: TGTGCCAGCAGTCTGACAGGCTACGAGCAGTACTTC. The encoded protein is CASSLTGYEQYF.

The V call is TRBV28, the J call TRBJ1-2; no clear D. The CDR3 runs to 13 residues. The V gene's germline CDR1 is MDHEN and CDR2 SYDVKM. The V gene lost 7 bases and the J gene lost 4 bases, with 13 bases spanning the gap. The CDR3 loop is CASTYGRIYGYTF. Written as DNA, the CDR3 is TGTGCCAGCACATACGGCAGGATCTATGGCTACACCTTC.

CDR3 in amino acids: CASRGPPREAFF. CDR3 sequence (DNA): TGTGCCAGCAGGGGACCCCCCCGGGAAGCTTTCTTT. The rearrangement joins TRBV7-2 to TRBJ1-1, with D possibly matching TRBD1 (5 bases). Germline CDR1 reads SGHTA; CDR2 reads FQGNSA. The ends were cut back, 6 bases at V and 8 bases at J, with 13 bases in the middle. CDR3 length equals 12 residues. Variable domain in full (rest from reference TRBV7-2 and TRBJ1-1): GAGVSQSPSNKVTEKGKDVELRCDPISGHTALYWYRQSLGQGLEFLIYFQGNSAPDKSGLPSDRFSAERTGGSVSTLTIQRTQQEDSAVYLCASRGPPREAFFGQGTRLTVV.

The chain combines TRBV5-1 with TRBJ1-3; a weak D match, TRBD1 (6 bases). The CDR3 has 15 amino acids. With 3 bases removed from V and 0 bases from J, the gap between germline ends came to 10 bases. Germline assignment: CDR1 SGHRS and CDR2 YFSETQ. The DNA for the CDR3 is TGCGCCAGCAGCTCCTCGGGGGCCTCTGGAAACACCATATATTTT. This gives the protein CASSSSGASGNTIYF.

The chain carries TRBV29-1 and TRBJ1-2; D ambiguous. This CDR3 contains 11 residues. From germline, CDR1 is SQVTM and CDR2 ANQGSEA. The V end lost 2 bases, the J end lost 2 bases, and 3 bases lay between the germline ends. The CDR3 nucleotides read TGCAGCGTTGAATTGAACTATGGCTACACCTTC. Protein product: CSVELNYGYTF.